This T cell receptor beta chain appears in the sequencing data of a study of shared clonotypes between healthy human individuals. General study results and limits: Sequencing depth was predicted to influence how clonotypes are shared among donors.

The unsorted PBMC sample used ten immunoSEQ deep assay plates. Original handling: Because ImmunoSEQ provided only junction sequences with no quality scores, the filtering differed. Clones were read by immunoSEQ multiplex PCR, and TCRdb kept only the in-frame ones, dropping some. For V, J and clone size, that table is used; D and trimming come from the DNA. The sample shows approximately 440,000 clones, more than 70% of them seen only once. Turning to this clone: Its specificity is not known.

With 2 bases clipped from V and 5 bases from J, the junction kept 1 base outside the gene matches. The germline gives CDR1 SGHRS, CDR2 YFSETQ. CDR3 length: 14 residues. The sample taken for sequencing was PBMCs. The receptor was derived from a woman in her forties in good health. Some clones in this sample may be carry-over from other donors' samples. The chain combines TRBV5-1 with TRBJ2-7, with 13 bases fitting TRBD2. CDR3 DNA sequence: TGCGCCAGCAGCTTTGGACTAGCGGGAGACGAGCAGTACTTC. This encodes CASSFGLAGDEQYF.